The 27 T cell receptor beta chains presented below share a single source sample, sequenced in a study of Tregs in tolerant kidney transplant recipients. Assay: immunoSEQ multiplex PCR; the TCRdb copy retains only in-frame clones and omits some. The sample lists roughly 250,000 clones; approximately 83% were seen once. The material sequenced was CD4+ T cells from blood. The receptors come from a human donor in good health.

This chain links TRBV19 with TRBJ1-1; D perhaps matches TRBD1 (5 bases). The CDR3 covers 14 residues. Germline-derived CDR1 and CDR2 are LNHDA and SQIVND (reference sequence). Between the trimmed V and J ends, which lost 4 bases and 6 bases, there was a span of 15 bases. The CDR3 sequence: CASSRSSRDSEAFF. As DNA, the CDR3 is TGTGCCAGTAGTAGAAGCTCCCGGGACTCTGAAGCTTTCTTT. Full variable domain (outside the CDR3, taken from reference TRBV19 and TRBJ1-1): DGGITQSPKYLFRKEGQNVTLSCEQNLNHDAMYWYRQDPGQGLRLIYYSQIVNDFQKGDIAEGYSVSREKKESFPLTVTSAQKNPTAFYLCASSRSSRDSEAFFGQGTRLTVV.

The V and J genes are TRBV5-4 and TRBJ2-5, with a tentative D call TRBD1 (6 bases). The CDR3 runs 14 residues. Germline lookup yields CDR1 SGHNT and CDR2 YYREEE (reference sequence). V was shortened by 4 bases and J by 0 bases, with 10 bases between the two germline ends. CDR3 in amino acids: CASSPWTDQETQYF. The DNA for the CDR3 is TGTGCCAGCAGCCCATGGACAGACCAAGAGACCCAGTACTTC.

The chain employs TRBV5-4 and TRBJ2-1; D remains ambiguous. V was pared by 0 bases and J by 4 bases, with 14 bases between. CDR1 SGHNT and CDR2 YYREEE come from the germline V gene (reference sequence). The CDR3 runs 16 residues. The CDR3 DNA reads TGTGCCAGCAGCTTGGGGACGGAGATTCCTTACAATGAGCAGTTCTTC. It specifies CASSLGTEIPYNEQFF.

This chain connects TRBV6-5 to TRBJ1-5, with 7 bases fitting TRBD1. V dropped 6 bases and J dropped 2; count of bases not matched to a gene: 7. This CDR3 has 15 residues. Germline V CDR1 and CDR2: MNHEY, SVGAGI. CDR3 sequence reads: CASSREGAGNQPQHF. The CDR3, as DNA: TGTGCCAGCAGCCGGGAGGGGGCCGGCAATCAGCCCCAGCATTTT.

V is TRBV4-1 and J is TRBJ2-5, with 10 bases identical to TRBD1. With the DNA end fitting TRBJ2-7 better, the J assignment may be wrong. The CDR3 is made up of 16 amino acids. Germline V lookup: CDR1 MGHRA, CDR2 YSYEKL. The CDR3 bases are TGCGCCAGCAGCCAAGGTACGACCGGGACAGGGGTCGAGCAGTACTTC. This sequence encodes CASSQGTTGTGVEQYF.

The gene calls are TRBV5-6 and TRBJ2-5; 9 bases line up with TRBD2. V trimming: 0 bases; J trimming: 1 base; junction bases outside the gene matches: 4. Germline V gives CDR1 SGHDT, CDR2 YYEEEE. CDR3 length: 16 amino acids. This chain's CDR3 is CASSLARGLAQETQYF. The CDR3 nucleotides read TGTGCCAGCAGCTTGGCCCGGGGACTAGCCCAAGAGACCCAGTACTTC.

The rearrangement uses TRBV4-1 and TRBJ2-7; D tentatively reads TRBD1 or TRBD2 (6 bases each). This CDR3 is built from 14 residues. The germline CDR1 and CDR2 sequences are MGHRA and YSYEKL. Trimming took off 3 bases at V and 5 bases at J, with 14 bases between the two ends. This chain's CDR3 is CASSHAWGAHEQYF. CDR3 nucleotide sequence: TGCGCCAGCAGCCACGCTTGGGGGGCGCACGAGCAGTACTTC.

The CDR3 loop reads CASSLGGAVTQYF. The CDR3 nucleotides are TGTGCCAGCAGTCTCGGGGGGGCCGTGACGCAGTATTTT. V is TRBV6-5 and J is TRBJ2-3, with 8 nucleotides matching TRBD2. Losses at the gene ends were 5 bases for V and 9 bases for J; bases not matched to a gene: 7. Germline V gene lookup returns CDR1 MNHEY and CDR2 SVGAGI. This CDR3 region has 13 residues.

The rearrangement joins TRBV19 to TRBJ2-5; no firm D call. This CDR3 has 12 amino acids. In germline, CDR1 is LNHDA, CDR2 SQIVND (reference sequence). Deletions cut 5 bases from V and 3 bases from J, with 7 bases between. For the CDR3, the DNA is TGTGCCAGTAGTCCCTCTAAAGAGACCCAGTACTTC. Its protein is CASSPSKETQYF. The variable domain in full, completed from reference TRBV19 and TRBJ2-5, reads DGGITQSPKYLFRKEGQNVTLSCEQNLNHDAMYWYRQDPGQGLRLIYYSQIVNDFQKGDIAEGYSVSREKKESFPLTVTSAQKNPTAFYLCASSPSKETQYFGPGTRLLVL.

The count of this clone is one. The chain uses TRBV19 and TRBJ1-6, with TRBD1 identical over 7 bases. V lost 8 bases and J lost 8; bases outside the gene matches: 6. Germline V lookup: CDR1 LNHDA, CDR2 SQIVND (reference sequence). There are 13 residues in the CDR3. The CDR3 is CASGDSVDSPLHF. As DNA, the CDR3 is TGTGCCAGTGGGGACAGCGTCGATTCACCCCTCCACTTT.

The chain uses TRBV5-1 and TRBJ2-4; TRBD2 might be the D (6 bases). Between the trimmed V and J ends, which lost 0 bases and 8 bases, there was a span of 9 bases. Germline-derived CDR1 and CDR2 are SGHRS and YFSETQ. The CDR3 is 13 residues long. The CDR3 DNA sequence: TGCGCCAGCAGCTTGGGGCCGGGGGACATTCAGTACTTC. Protein product: CASSLGPGDIQYF.

CDR3 region: CASSPPAGDRAEAFF. For the CDR3, the DNA is TGTGCCAGCTCACCACCCGCGGGTGACCGAGCTGAAGCTTTCTTT. V and J are TRBV18 and TRBJ1-1; no reliable D call. V was shortened by 0 bases and J by 6 bases, with 14 bases between the two germline ends. The CDR3 spans 15 residues. From germline, CDR1 is KGHSH and CDR2 LQKENI.

This clone was detected only once. The chain links TRBV5-4 to TRBJ1-2; the D is unclear. Deletions cut 0 bases from V and 4 bases from J, with 10 bases between. Germline lookup yields CDR1 SGHNT and CDR2 YYREEE (reference sequence). There are 14 residues in the CDR3. The CDR3 DNA follows: TGTGCCAGCAGCTTGGTAGCGGCGCCCTATGGCTACACCTTC. Protein: CASSLVAAPYGYTF.

This clone has only a few counts. The chain employs TRBV2 and TRBJ2-2; tentatively, D is TRBD2 (6 bases). V shed 6 bases and J shed 7 bases, with 18 bases lying between them. Germline CDR1 and CDR2: SNHLY and FYNNEI. This CDR3 comprises 15 residues. The CDR3 DNA reads TGTGCCAGCAGGACGGAGACTAGTGGAGGCGGGGAGCTGTTTTTT. Translated: CASRTETSGGGELFF.

J is TRBJ2-3 and V is TRBV19, with D possibly called TRBD1 or TRBD2 (5 bases each). V lost 6 bases and J lost 2, with 18 bases in between. CDR1 is LNHDA and CDR2 is SQIVND in the germline V gene (reference sequence). The CDR3 is 16 amino acids. The CDR3 nucleotides are TGTGCCAGTAGACTGGCCGGGACGGGAATCACAGATACGCAGTATTTT. Residues: CASRLAGTGITDTQYF.

The CDR3 region is CASSPGGGSNYGYTF. For the CDR3, the DNA is TGCGCCAGCAGTCCAGGGGGGGGGTCTAACTATGGCTACACCTTC. This chain connects TRBV10-1 to TRBJ1-2; 7 bases are shared with TRBD1. The germline CDR1 and CDR2 sequences are WNHNN and SYGVQD (reference sequence). The J segment lost 0 bases and the V segment lost 5 bases, leaving 6 bases of the junction unmatched. The CDR3 covers 15 residues.

On this clone itself: Other DNA sequences within the sample encode an identical CDR3. This chain connects TRBV6-5 to TRBJ1-2; no reliable D call. This CDR3 is built from 15 residues. Per germline, CDR1 MNHEY and CDR2 SVGAGI. The V and J ends lost 2 bases and 5 bases respectively, with 15 bases between them. CDR3 loop: CASSYRRQDGYGYTF. DNA for the CDR3: TGTGCCAGCAGTTACCGCCGGCAGGACGGATATGGCTACACCTTC.

The sample holds a few counts of this clone. V usage is TRBV9 and J usage is TRBJ2-3; 14 bases are a match to TRBD2. There are 17 residues in the CDR3. V lost 3 bases, J lost 5 bases, and 8 bases stayed unmatched. Per germline, CDR1 SGDLS and CDR2 YYNGEE. DNA of the CDR3: TGTGCCAGCAGCGCCCGAGGACTAGCGGGAGGTGGAGATACGCAGTATTTT. Encoded protein: CASSARGLAGGGDTQYF.

The chain carries TRBV11-2 and TRBJ1-2, with a possible D match to TRBD1 (6 bases). The CDR3 length is 16 residues. Trimming cost V 5 bases and J 6 bases, with 22 bases left between them. Germline V lookup: CDR1 SGHAT, CDR2 FQNNGV. CDR3 nucleotides: TGTGCCAGCAGCGAAATACAGGGAAGTGGGCGAGATGGCTACACCTTC. It is translated as CASSEIQGSGRDGYTF.

This clone has a handful of counts. J is TRBJ2-7 and V is TRBV11-3; 8 bases are shared with TRBD1. The CDR3 contains 14 residues. Germline loops: CDR1 SGHNT, CDR2 YENEEA. With V trimmed by 5 bases and J by 2 bases, 5 bases remained unmatched. The CDR3 sequence: CASSPSTGAYEQYF. Here the CDR3 DNA reads TGTGCCAGCAGCCCCTCGACAGGGGCCTACGAGCAGTACTTC.

This clone appeared once. The chain carries TRBV7-6 and TRBJ1-3, with D uncertain. This CDR3 has 15 amino acids. Germline values: CDR1 SGHVS, CDR2 FNYEAQ. V was pared by 2 bases and J by 3 bases, with 11 bases between. The CDR3 DNA reads TGTGCCAGCAGCTTACACGGGTCGGGTGGAAACACCATATATTTT. Translating gives CASSLHGSGGNTIYF.

V is TRBV2 and J is TRBJ2-1; D is possibly TRBD2 (7 bases). The CDR3 has 15 residues. V lost 7 bases and J 4 bases, leaving 17 bases between the germline ends. CDR1 is SNHLY, CDR2 FYNNEI, per germline. The CDR3 DNA is TGTGCCAGCATCCTAGGGAGGGGGGGTTACAATGAGCAGTTCTTC. Amino acid sequence: CASILGRGGYNEQFF.

In its sample, this clone was seen a few times. Distinct nucleotide sequences in the sample also encode this CDR3. The chain recombines TRBV5-1 with TRBJ1-2; no clear D. CDR1 SGHRS and CDR2 YFSETQ come from the germline V gene. The CDR3 length is 14 residues. Between the trimmed V and J ends, which lost 0 bases and 0 bases, there was a span of 6 bases. CDR3 in amino acids: CASSLGSSNYGYTF. The CDR3 coding sequence is TGCGCCAGCAGCTTGGGTTCGTCTAACTATGGCTACACCTTC. Together with reference TRBV5-1 and TRBJ1-2, the CDR3 gives the full variable domain: KAGVTQTPRYLIKTRGQQVTLSCSPISGHRSVSWYQQTPGQGLQFLFEYFSETQRNKGNFPGRFSGRQFSNSRSEMNVSTLELGDSALYLCASSLGSSNYGYTFGSGTRLTVV.

The chain links TRBV19 to TRBJ1-1, with unresolved D. V lost 4 bases, J lost 7 bases, and 19 bases lay in between. This CDR3 spans 15 amino acids. Germline CDR1 reads LNHDA; CDR2 reads SQIVND (reference sequence). The CDR3 DNA reads as TGTGCCAGTAGTACGGGTCCCGGCCTTAGAGTTGAAGCTTTCTTT. Amino acids: CASSTGPGLRVEAFF.

This clone appeared a few times. The chain recombines TRBV4-1 with TRBJ1-2, with no clear D. The CDR3 has 15 residues. V lost 1 base, J lost 4 bases, and 13 bases lay in between. Germline V gene data show CDR1 as MGHRA and CDR2 as YSYEKL. CDR3 loop: CASSQGIASPYGYTF. CDR3 in DNA: TGCGCCAGCAGCCAAGGAATCGCCAGCCCCTATGGCTACACCTTC.

CDR3 sequence: CASIRTGSNTEAFF. DNA for the CDR3: TGTGCCAGCATCAGGACAGGGTCGAACACTGAAGCTTTCTTT. This chain links TRBV5-6 with TRBJ1-1; 8 bases match TRBD1. Germline CDR1 is SGHDT and CDR2 is YYEEEE. The CDR3 runs to 14 residues. The V and J ends lost 6 bases and 1 base, in that order; junction bases with no gene match: 5.

The chain joins TRBV10-3 to TRBJ2-7; D gene ambiguous. CDR1 is ENHRY, CDR2 SYGVKD, per germline. The CDR3 extends over 13 amino acids. Trimming left V 3 bases short and J 1 base short, with 7 bases between. CDR3 in DNA: TGTGCCATCAGTGATAGGGATTCCTACGAGCAGTACTTC. It is translated as CAISDRDSYEQYF.